What follows are 32 T cell receptor beta chains derived from one specimen sequenced in a study of T cells after yellow fever vaccination. TCRdb reprocessed the 5' RACE reads via MiXCR and lists one record per CDR3 protein. The repertoire holds 200,000 to 300,000 distinct CDR3 sequences, with roughly 13% as singletons. The material sequenced was CD4+ T cells sorted from PBMCs, taken 45 days after the yellow fever booster vaccination. Source of these receptors: a man aged 30-40 years who received the YFV17D yellow fever vaccine.

This chain joins TRBV11-1 and TRBJ2-1; the D is unclear. CDR1 is SGHAT and CDR2 is FQDESV in the germline V gene (reference sequence). The CDR3 contains 14 residues. V was trimmed by 6 bases and J by 0 bases, leaving 9 bases between them. CDR3: CASRETISYNEQFF. In nucleotides, the CDR3 is TGTGCCAGCAGGGAGACAATCTCCTACAATGAGCAGTTCTTC.

This clonotype was observed a few times. The chain combines TRBV6-2 or TRBV6-3 with TRBJ2-7; no reliable D call. From germline, CDR1 is MNHEY and CDR2 SVGEGT. V lost 6 bases to trimming and J lost 0 bases, with 12 bases between them. The CDR3 sequence is 14 residues long. The CDR3 DNA is TGTGCCAGCAGGCGGTCGACTTACTCCTACGAGCAGTACTTC. Translating gives CASRRSTYSYEQYF.

The CDR3 DNA is TGCAGCGTTGATAGGGCTACCGGGGAGCTGTTTTTT. Protein product: CSVDRATGELFF. The chain has TRBV29-1 and TRBJ2-2, with D unclear. The V gene lost 3 bases and the J gene lost 5 bases, with 7 bases spanning the gap. CDR3 length: 12 residues. CDR1 and CDR2 from the germline V gene are SQVTM and ANQGSEA.

The chain has TRBV7-9 and TRBJ2-5; 10 bases are a match to TRBD2. V trimming: 1 base; J trimming: 4 bases; junction bases outside the gene matches: 3. This CDR3 contains 15 residues. Germline CDR1 reads SEHNR; CDR2 reads FQNEAQ (reference sequence). The CDR3 nucleotides read TGTGCCAGCAGCTTAGGGTCTAGCGGGGGAGAGACCCAGTACTTC. As protein: CASSLGSSGGETQYF.

This clonotype occurred a few times. The chain joins TRBV12-5 to TRBJ2-1; 10 nucleotides match TRBD1. V shed 6 bases and J 8 bases; nucleotides not matched to a gene: 10. The germline V gene encodes CDR1 LGHNT and CDR2 FRNRAP. This CDR3 is 15 amino acids long. CDR3 nucleotides: TGTGCTAGTGGCCACCCAGGGACAGGGGATCATGAGCAGTTCTTC. Translated, it gives CASGHPGTGDHEQFF. The variable domain in full, with the rest retrieved from reference TRBV12-5 and TRBJ2-1, is DARVTQTPRHKVTEMGQEVTMRCQPILGHNTVFWYRQTMMQGLELLAYFRNRAPLDDSGMPKDRFSAEMPDATLATLKIQPSEPRDSAVYFCASGHPGTGDHEQFFGPGTRLTVL.

This clonotype showed up just a few times. V usage is TRBV29-1 and J usage is TRBJ2-7; D is unresolved. The CDR3 length is 15 residues. The germline gives CDR1 SQVTM, CDR2 ANQGSEA. V was cut by 4 bases and J by 3 bases, with 19 bases left in between. CDR3: CSVVTAKNYLYEQYF. In nucleotides, the CDR3 is TGCAGCGTTGTCACAGCGAAAAACTACCTCTACGAGCAGTACTTC.

This rearrangement joins TRBV7-2 to TRBJ2-1; 7 bases fit TRBD2. The CDR3 has 15 residues. V lost 6 bases, J lost 5 bases, and 10 bases stayed unmatched. Germline lookup yields CDR1 SGHTA and CDR2 FQGNSA. CDR3 bases: TGTGCCAGCAGTTGGAGCGGGGCGCGCGACAATGAGCAGTTCTTC. Amino acids: CASSWSGARDNEQFF.

This clonotype has only a few counts. V is TRBV18 and J is TRBJ1-5; 7 nucleotides align to TRBD1. The CDR3 sequence is 15 residues long. Germline loops: CDR1 KGHSH, CDR2 LQKENI. V gave up 1 base and J gave up 4 bases; unmatched junction bases: 4. The CDR3: CASSPQGAGNQPQHF. The CDR3 DNA is TGTGCCAGCTCACCACAGGGGGCAGGAAATCAGCCCCAGCATTTT.

This clonotype was observed a few times. The genes are TRBV12-3 or TRBV12-4 and TRBJ2-2; a weak D match, TRBD2 (6 bases). This CDR3 spans 15 amino acids. Trimming left V 6 bases short and J 6 bases short, with 17 bases between. The CDR3 bases are TGTGCCAGCAGAATAGCGGACCTTTCTGCCGGGGAGCTGTTTTTT. This codes for CASRIADLSAGELFF.

This clonotype was seen ten or more times. The genes are TRBV7-2 and TRBJ2-7; no firm D call. Trimming removed 3 bases from V and 3 bases from J, with 12 bases in between. This CDR3 is 14 amino acids long. Germline loops: CDR1 SGHTA, CDR2 FQGNSA. The DNA for the CDR3 is TGTGCCAGCAGCTTTAGTCGTTCCAACTACGAGCAGTACTTC. The encoded protein is CASSFSRSNYEQYF.

The gene calls are TRBV12-3 or TRBV12-4 and TRBJ1-5; no reliable D call. V shed 1 base and J shed 9 bases, with 10 bases lying between them. The CDR3 is 13 amino acids. CDR3 amino acids: CASSLGGGSPQHF. The CDR3 DNA reads as TGTGCCAGCAGTTTAGGGGGAGGGTCGCCCCAGCATTTT.

This chain connects TRBV2 to TRBJ2-7; D gene ambiguous. The CDR3 sequence is 12 residues long. The V end was cut by 7 bases, the J end by 3 bases, with 10 bases between. CDR1 and CDR2 from the germline V gene are SNHLY and FYNNEI. As DNA, the CDR3 is TGTGCCAGCAAACCTTCCGGCTACGAGCAGTACTTC. This sequence encodes CASKPSGYEQYF.

There are many counts of this clonotype. This chain connects TRBV27 to TRBJ2-3; 11 bases are shared with TRBD2. Germline loops: CDR1 MNHEY, CDR2 SMNVEV (reference sequence). This CDR3 comprises 20 residues. J gave up 4 bases and V 6 bases, and 21 bases lay outside the gene matches. The CDR3 nucleotides read TGTGCCAGCAGCCGACCCTTCACTAGCGGGAGTTCGTCTTCGGCAGATACGCAGTATTTT. This translates into CASSRPFTSGSSSSADTQYF.

This clonotype was counted between two and nine times. The V call is TRBV13, the J call TRBJ2-7; 14 bases are shared with TRBD2. The CDR3 totals 14 residues. V was pared by 3 bases and J by 6 bases, with 1 base of the junction left unmatched. Germline V gene data show CDR1 as PRHDT and CDR2 as FYEKMQ (reference sequence). For the CDR3, the DNA is TGTGCCAGCAGCTTCGGACTAGCGGGAGGCGAGCAGTACTTC. Residues: CASSFGLAGGEQYF.

V is TRBV19 and J is TRBJ2-2; TRBD1 agrees at 7 bases. V shed 5 bases, J shed 4 bases, and the junction held 7 bases outside the gene matches. The CDR3 totals 15 residues. CDR1 LNHDA and CDR2 SQIVND come from the germline V gene (reference sequence). The CDR3 spells CASSSTGIGTGELFF. CDR3 nucleotide sequence: TGTGCCAGTAGTTCGACAGGGATCGGCACCGGGGAGCTGTTTTTT. Complete variable domain (other parts from reference TRBV19 and TRBJ2-2): DGGITQSPKYLFRKEGQNVTLSCEQNLNHDAMYWYRQDPGQGLRLIYYSQIVNDFQKGDIAEGYSVSREKKESFPLTVTSAQKNPTAFYLCASSSTGIGTGELFFGEGSRLTVL.

This clonotype was found a few times. The chain joins TRBV15 to TRBJ1-3, with TRBD1 as a possible D gene (5 bases). The V end lost 9 bases, the J end lost 5 bases, and 14 bases lay between the germline ends. Germline CDR1 reads LNHNV; CDR2 reads YYDKDF (reference sequence). The CDR3 covers 13 residues. CDR3 in DNA: TGTGCCACTTCGAGCAGGACAAGAAACACCATATATTTT. Protein sequence: CATSSRTRNTIYF.

This clonotype was recorded a few times. V and J are TRBV5-4 and TRBJ2-7; D might be TRBD1 or TRBD2, each matching 5 bases. Germline CDR1 SGHNT, CDR2 YYREEE (reference sequence). CDR3 length equals 14 residues. The ends were cut back, 4 bases at V and 3 bases at J, with 14 bases in the middle. The CDR3 nucleotides read TGTGCCAGCAGCCTCCGGGACGGTCACTACGAGCAGTACTTC. This gives the protein CASSLRDGHYEQYF.

A few counts support this clonotype. The J gene is TRBJ2-1, the V gene TRBV27; TRBD1 might be the D (5 bases). CDR3 length equals 17 residues. Per germline, CDR1 MNHEY and CDR2 SMNVEV (reference sequence). V lost 1 base and J lost 8, with 21 bases in between. This chain's CDR3 is CASSLFALGQVFHEQFF. The CDR3, as DNA: TGTGCCAGCAGTTTATTCGCTTTGGGGCAGGTTTTCCATGAGCAGTTCTTC.

The chain joins TRBV20-1 to TRBJ2-3; D might be TRBD2 (6 bases). Trimming took off 0 bases at V and 6 bases at J, with 10 bases between the two ends. The germline CDR1 and CDR2 sequences are DFQATT and SNEGSKA (reference sequence). The CDR3 sequence is 13 residues long. DNA for the CDR3: TGCAGTGCTAGAGACGAGGGGACTGATACGCAGTATTTT. Its translation is CSARDEGTDTQYF.

This clonotype has only a few counts. This chain connects TRBV7-6 to TRBJ2-3; 7 bases match TRBD2. CDR3 length: 16 amino acids. Germline V gives CDR1 SGHVS, CDR2 FNYEAQ. The ends lost 5 bases at V and 2 bases at J; junction bases unmatched: 10. CDR3 protein: CASSTGGLAYTDTQYF. The CDR3 DNA reads TGTGCCAGCAGCACGGGGGGTCTCGCGTACACAGATACGCAGTATTTT.

The chain links TRBV4-2 to TRBJ2-1; D is unclear. This CDR3 is built from 14 residues. V dropped 2 bases and J dropped 10 bases, with 15 bases sitting between them. Germline CDR1 and CDR2: LGHNA and YNFKEQ. The CDR3: CASSQTRNYEEQFF. The CDR3 DNA reads TGTGCCAGCAGCCAAACTCGAAACTACGAAGAGCAGTTCTTC.

The genes are TRBV6-1 and TRBJ1-1; D unresolved. CDR1 MNHNS and CDR2 SASEGT come from the germline V gene. Trimming shortened V by 7 bases and J by 1 base, and 13 bases separated the two germline ends. The CDR3 length is 14 residues. The CDR3: CASKPLDRNTEAFF. CDR3 bases: TGTGCCAGCAAGCCGCTGGACCGGAACACTGAAGCTTTCTTT.

In this sample, this clonotype turned up a few times. The chain recombines TRBV28 with TRBJ2-1; D is ambiguous. The ends were cut back, 6 bases at V and 1 base at J, with 10 bases in the middle. Germline V gene data show CDR1 as MDHEN and CDR2 as SYDVKM. The CDR3 spans 14 residues. The CDR3 coding sequence is TGTGCCAGCAGGCAGCGTGGGTCCTACAATGAGCAGTTCTTC. Translated: CASRQRGSYNEQFF.

There are a few counts of this clonotype. The chain employs TRBV10-3 and TRBJ2-7, with 10 bases that match TRBD2. The CDR3 covers 13 residues. Per germline, CDR1 ENHRY and CDR2 SYGVKD. Trimming cost V 7 bases and J 4 bases; bases outside gene matches: 4. The chain's CDR3 is CAITSGSEYEQYF. The CDR3 DNA sequence: TGTGCCATCACTAGCGGGAGTGAATACGAGCAGTACTTC.

The chain has TRBV12-3 or TRBV12-4 and TRBJ2-3; no clear D gene. The CDR3 consists of 12 residues. V gave up 4 bases and J gave up 4 bases, with 6 bases separating them. The CDR3 protein is CASSSFSDTQYF. CDR3 coding DNA: TGTGCCAGCAGTTCTTTTTCAGATACGCAGTATTTT.

This clonotype was picked up many times. The CDR3 region has the DNA TGCAGTGCTAGGCGGGGTCTAGCGTCGGGATACAATGAGCAGTTCTTC. Its protein product is CSARRGLASGYNEQFF. The chain employs TRBV20-1 and TRBJ2-1; D possibly corresponds to TRBD2 (6 bases). Trimming cost V 3 bases and J 4 bases, with 19 bases left between them. The CDR3 length is 16 residues. CDR1 is DFQATT, CDR2 SNEGSKA, per germline (reference sequence).

This clonotype was counted a few times. The genes are TRBV20-1 and TRBJ2-7; 12 nucleotides align to TRBD1. The CDR3 is made up of 13 amino acids. J gave up 6 bases and V 6 bases, and 6 bases lay outside the gene matches. Germline assignment: CDR1 DFQATT and CDR2 SNEGSKA (reference sequence). The CDR3, as DNA: TGCAGTGCAGAGAGGGACAGGGGGCTCGAGCAGTACTTC. It translates to CSAERDRGLEQYF.

This clonotype appeared many times. This rearrangement joins TRBV20-1 to TRBJ2-1; 9 nucleotides match TRBD2. In germline, CDR1 is DFQATT, CDR2 SNEGSKA (reference sequence). The CDR3 sequence is 15 residues long. V was clipped by 4 bases and J by 13 bases; unmatched bases: 17. The CDR3 nucleotides read TGCAGTGCTAACCAAGGACTAGCGCAGAGTACACGTCAGTTCTTC. Protein sequence: CSANQGLAQSTRQFF.

This chain links TRBV27 with TRBJ2-1; 12 bases align to TRBD2. The CDR3 has 15 residues. Germline loops: CDR1 MNHEY, CDR2 SMNVEV (reference sequence). V shed 5 bases and J 5 bases; nucleotides not matched to a gene: 4. CDR3 DNA: TGTGCCAGCAGTCCCGGGACTAGCGGGCACAATGAGCAGTTCTTC. Its translation is CASSPGTSGHNEQFF.

This clonotype was observed a few times. The CDR3 DNA reads as TGCAGTGCTAGGAGGGCGGCAGGGGGTACAGATACGCAGTATTTT. It is translated as CSARRAAGGTDTQYF. V and J are TRBV20-1 and TRBJ2-3; 7 nucleotides agree with TRBD1. This CDR3 region has 15 residues. The germline V gene encodes CDR1 DFQATT and CDR2 SNEGSKA (reference sequence). J gave up 3 bases and V 3 bases, and 9 bases lay outside the gene matches.

This clonotype was detected a few times. The rearrangement links TRBV12-3 or TRBV12-4 to TRBJ2-3; D gene unclear. The CDR3 totals 12 residues. V lost 2 bases and J 5 bases, leaving 5 bases between the germline ends. CDR3 in amino acids: CASSLKVDTQYF. The CDR3 nucleotides read TGTGCCAGCAGTTTAAAAGTAGATACGCAGTATTTT.

The chain links TRBV5-6 to TRBJ2-7; D possibly matches TRBD1 or TRBD2 (5 bases each). Trimming pared 3 bases from V and 5 bases from J, leaving 15 bases between. Germline V CDR1 and CDR2: SGHDT, YYEEEE. The length of the CDR3 is 14 residues. CDR3 nucleotides: TGTGCCAGCAGCTCAGGGAGCAGGGAAGACGAGCAGTACTTC. Its protein is CASSSGSREDEQYF.